The 31 T cell receptor beta chains listed next were all sequenced from one sample in a study of T-cell memory formation after mild COVID-19. TCRdb ran MiXCR on the 5' RACE reads and lists one entry per CDR3 protein. The table includes about 560,000 distinct CDR3 sequences, about 20% detected once. Source material: PBMCs or a T cell subset sorted from them (not recorded which). The receptors come from an adult woman who had mild COVID-19 (a few samples of this study predate the infection). Cell type and time point are not known.

This clonotype was recorded many times. The chain links TRBV4-2 to TRBJ2-3; TRBD2 agrees at 10 bases. Germline V gene sequence: CDR1 LGHNA, CDR2 YNFKEQ. The CDR3 is 16 residues long. The J segment lost 6 bases and the V segment lost 1 base, leaving 7 bases of the junction unmatched. CDR3 sequence reads: CASSQAGLASGDTQYF. The DNA of the CDR3 is TGTGCCAGCAGCCAAGCGGGACTAGCGAGCGGGGATACGCAGTATTTT.

The chain recombines TRBV5-8 with TRBJ1-1; 7 nucleotides line up with TRBD1. Trimming cost V 4 bases and J 4 bases; bases outside gene matches: 10. Germline-derived CDR1 and CDR2 are SGHTS and YDEGEE. CDR3 length equals 15 residues. The CDR3 DNA reads as TGTGCCAGCAGCCCTTCCGACAGGGAGTTCACTGAAGCTTTCTTT. As protein: CASSPSDREFTEAFF.

Only a few counts were recorded for this clonotype. The chain is built from TRBV12-3 or TRBV12-4 and TRBJ1-4; D not certain. The V end was cut by 3 bases, the J end by 8 bases, with 7 bases between. The CDR3 covers 12 residues. The CDR3 DNA reads as TGTGCCAGCAGTTTTACTAGAGAAAAACTGTTTTTT. Translated: CASSFTREKLFF.

This clonotype was observed a few times. This chain links TRBV2 with TRBJ2-3; D may be TRBD1 (5 bases). This CDR3 has 16 amino acids. The germline V gene encodes CDR1 SNHLY and CDR2 FYNNEI. V lost 4 bases, J lost 1 base, and 15 bases lay in between. The CDR3 DNA reads TGTGCCAGCAGTGGTGGAAGGGGCCTCGGCACAGATACGCAGTATTTT. Amino acids: CASSGGRGLGTDTQYF.

This clonotype turned up a few times. The chain recombines TRBV6-1 with TRBJ2-7; possibly TRBD1 for D (6 bases). This CDR3 comprises 14 residues. Trimming pared 3 bases from V and 2 bases from J, leaving 11 bases between. CDR1 is MNHNS, CDR2 SASEGT, per germline. The CDR3 region has the DNA TGTGCCAGCAGTGAGGACAGCGTTACCTACGAGCAGTACTTC. Protein sequence: CASSEDSVTYEQYF.

This clonotype was seen more than once but under ten times. The chain is built from TRBV6-6 and TRBJ2-5, with TRBD2 matching 12 bases. Germline values: CDR1 MNHNY, CDR2 SVGAGI (reference sequence). J gave up 5 bases and V 6 bases, and 13 bases lay outside the gene matches. This CDR3 spans 17 amino acids. CDR3 sequence (DNA): TGTGCCAGCAGAAGACCTAGCGGGAGGGCGAGTGAGGAGACCCAGTACTTC. Its translation is CASRRPSGRASEETQYF.

This chain connects TRBV5-1 to TRBJ2-2; TRBD2 agrees at 7 bases. The CDR3 sequence is 15 residues long. Germline assignment: CDR1 SGHRS and CDR2 YFSETQ. V lost 5 bases, J lost 3 bases, and 7 bases stayed unmatched. In DNA, the CDR3 is TGCGCCAGCAGACCATGGCTAGCGGACACCGGGGAGCTGTTTTTT. It specifies CASRPWLADTGELFF.

This CDR3 reads CASSLSRPDLTDTQYF. The CDR3 bases are TGTGCCAGCAGCCTAAGTAGGCCAGATCTCACAGATACGCAGTATTTT. J is TRBJ2-3 and V is TRBV11-2; D gene unclear. CDR3 length: 16 amino acids. The V end was cut by 5 bases, the J end by 2 bases, with 17 bases between. CDR1 and CDR2 (germline): SGHAT, FQNNGV.

A few counts support this clonotype. The V gene is TRBV25-1, the J gene TRBJ1-5; 9 bases are shared with TRBD1. CDR3 length: 19 amino acids. CDR1 is MGHDK, CDR2 SYGVNS, per germline. V was clipped by 3 bases and J by 1 base; unmatched bases: 13. CDR3 nucleotide sequence: TGTGCCAGCAGTGAGACCGGGACAGGGAGTTTCGGGAGCAATCAGCCCCAGCATTTT. This gives the protein CASSETGTGSFGSNQPQHF.

This clonotype was seen a handful of times. The V and J genes are TRBV29-1 and TRBJ1-1, with 8 nucleotides matching TRBD1. V dropped 7 bases and J dropped 0; count of bases not matched to a gene: 1. Germline CDR1 SQVTM, CDR2 ANQGSEA. This CDR3 contains 12 residues. CDR3 in amino acids: CSADRVNTEAFF. In DNA, the CDR3 is TGCAGCGCGGACAGGGTGAACACTGAAGCTTTCTTT.

A few counts support this clonotype. V usage is TRBV7-9 and J usage is TRBJ2-3, with 11 bases that match TRBD2. J gave up 2 bases and V 4 bases, and 5 bases lay outside the gene matches. The CDR3 has 16 amino acids. Germline V gene lookup returns CDR1 SEHNR and CDR2 FQNEAQ (reference sequence). The CDR3 nucleotides read TGTGCCAGCAGCTCACTGACTAGCGGGGTCACAGATACGCAGTATTTT. It translates to CASSSLTSGVTDTQYF. The full variable domain, with the rest looked up from reference TRBV7-9 and TRBJ2-3, is DTGVSQNPRHKITKRGQNVTFRCDPISEHNRLYWYRQTLGQGPEFLTYFQNEAQLEKSRLLSDRFSAERPKGSFSTLEIQRTEQGDSAMYLCASSSLTSGVTDTQYFGPGTRLTVL.

This clonotype was counted between two and nine times. The CDR3 reads CASMPMRLAGVLNEQFF. As DNA, the CDR3 is TGTGCCAGCATGCCGATGAGACTAGCGGGAGTTTTAAATGAGCAGTTCTTC. The chain links TRBV2 to TRBJ2-1, with 12 bases fitting TRBD2. The CDR3 sequence is 17 residues long. Germline trimming cut 7 bases from V and 7 bases from J; bases unmatched to any gene: 14. The V gene's germline CDR1 is SNHLY and CDR2 FYNNEI.

V usage is TRBV3-1 and J usage is TRBJ1-6, with D uncertain. CDR1 LGHDT and CDR2 YNNKEL come from the germline V gene (reference sequence). The V and J ends lost 11 bases and 4 bases respectively, with 15 bases between them. The CDR3 is 14 residues long. In DNA form, the CDR3 reads TGTGCCGTAAGATCCGAGAATTATAATTCACCCCTCCACTTT. Residues: CAVRSENYNSPLHF.

This clonotype came up a few times. The J gene is TRBJ2-6, the V gene TRBV6-5, with a weak D call TRBD1 (6 bases). The V gene's germline CDR1 is MNHEY and CDR2 SVGAGI. V lost 2 bases and J lost 4, with 12 bases in between. The CDR3 length is 16 residues. The CDR3 coding sequence is TGTGCCAGCAGTTACCGAAGGACAGACGGGGCCAACGTCCTGACTTTC. This encodes CASSYRRTDGANVLTF.

This clonotype came up a few times. The genes are TRBV29-1 and TRBJ2-7; TRBD2 agrees at 12 bases. After removal of 5 bases from V and 0 bases from J, the junction contained 5 bases not matched to a gene. The CDR3 is 15 amino acids. Germline CDR1 reads SQVTM; CDR2 reads ANQGSEA. In nucleotides, the CDR3 is TGCAGCGTTAAAGGACTAGCGGGGAGCTCCTACGAGCAGTACTTC. It yields the protein CSVKGLAGSSYEQYF.

There are many counts of this clonotype. The chain uses TRBV24-1 and TRBJ2-3, with unresolved D. Germline CDR1 reads KGHDR; CDR2 reads SFDVKD. This CDR3 contains 12 residues. Deletions cut 3 bases from V and 6 bases from J, with 6 bases between. CDR3: CATSDRRDTQYF. CDR3 nucleotide sequence: TGTGCCACCAGTGATCGAAGGGATACGCAGTATTTT.

The V gene is TRBV19, the J gene TRBJ2-5, with D uncertain. Germline loops: CDR1 LNHDA, CDR2 SQIVND (reference sequence). The V end was cut by 3 bases, the J end by 2 bases, with 7 bases between. This CDR3 has 13 residues. The CDR3 DNA reads TGTGCCAGTAGTATCCAGGATCAAGAGACCCAGTACTTC. Translated: CASSIQDQETQYF.

This chain links TRBV9 with TRBJ2-5; D may be TRBD2 (6 bases). V was trimmed by 4 bases and J by 5 bases, leaving 18 bases between them. The CDR3 totals 15 residues. Germline CDR1 and CDR2: SGDLS and YYNGEE. DNA for the CDR3: TGTGCCAGCAGCCCTCGGACGGAGGGAGGCGAGACCCAGTACTTC. The encoded protein is CASSPRTEGGETQYF.

The table lists this clonotype with many counts. This chain connects TRBV5-1 to TRBJ1-6; 8 bases match TRBD1. There are 16 residues in the CDR3. With V trimmed by 2 bases and J by 3 bases, 4 bases remained unmatched. The germline gives CDR1 SGHRS, CDR2 YFSETQ. DNA for the CDR3: TGCGCCAGCAGCTTTGACAGGGGCGGCTATAATTCACCCCTCCACTTT. Translating gives CASSFDRGGYNSPLHF.

This clonotype has only a few counts. This chain joins TRBV7-9 and TRBJ2-1; D not resolved. The CDR3 contains 11 residues. Trimming stripped 4 bases from V and 15 bases from J, with 13 bases between. In germline, CDR1 is SEHNR, CDR2 FQNEAQ (reference sequence). The CDR3 DNA reads TGTGCCAGCAGCTCTGGCTCCCCGGCGTTCTTC. This codes for CASSSGSPAFF.

This clonotype was seen only a few times. The chain couples TRBV5-1 to TRBJ1-2, with D possibly TRBD1 on 5 matching bases. The germline gives CDR1 SGHRS, CDR2 YFSETQ. CDR3 length: 16 residues. Trimming pared 3 bases from V and 2 bases from J, leaving 17 bases between. This CDR3 is CASSSGGQGLNYGYTF. The CDR3 DNA reads TGCGCCAGCAGCTCCGGAGGCCAGGGACTGAACTATGGCTACACCTTC.

The genes are TRBV23-1 and TRBJ2-1; 11 nucleotides agree with TRBD1. TRBV23-1 is flagged as an ORF with uncertain function. V trimming: 6 bases; J trimming: 0 bases; junction bases outside the gene matches: 4. The CDR3 runs to 16 residues. In nucleotides, the CDR3 is TGCGCCAGCAGAGGACAGGGGGCCATCTCCTACAATGAGCAGTTCTTC. Its translation is CASRGQGAISYNEQFF.

The chain's CDR3 is CASWDRGTGELFF. The DNA for the CDR3 is TGTGCCAGCTGGGACAGGGGTACCGGGGAGCTGTTTTTT. The chain combines TRBV7-7 with TRBJ2-2, with TRBD1 matching 10 bases. The CDR3 sequence is 13 residues long. Germline values: CDR1 SSHAT, CDR2 FNYEAQ (reference sequence). V shed 8 bases and J 5 bases; nucleotides not matched to a gene: 2.

Only a few counts were recorded for this clonotype. V usage is TRBV4-1 and J usage is TRBJ2-1; D gene unclear. Germline-derived CDR1 and CDR2 are MGHRA and YSYEKL. The CDR3 is 15 residues long. The V gene lost 1 base and the J gene lost 6 bases, with 13 bases spanning the gap. Written as DNA, the CDR3 is TGCGCCAGCAGCCAAGGTCCTCCCAAGGTCAATGAGCAGTTCTTC. As protein: CASSQGPPKVNEQFF.

The sample holds many counts of this clonotype. An end of the junction differs from the germline gene, which may be a read error. CDR3 sequence reads: CASSLAGFSYEQYF. The CDR3 DNA reads TGCGCCAGCAGCTTGGCCGGCTTCTCCTACGAGCAGTACTTC. The chain has TRBV7-9 and TRBJ2-7; D ambiguous. This CDR3 comprises 14 residues. Germline-derived CDR1 and CDR2 are SEHNR and FQNEAQ (reference sequence).

The V call is TRBV11-3, the J call TRBJ2-7; D may be TRBD1 (5 bases). Trimming took 8 bases from V and 4 from J, leaving 15 bases between them. Germline loops: CDR1 SGHNT, CDR2 YENEEA. This CDR3 spans 13 amino acids. The CDR3: CASGTGRGYEQYF. DNA for the CDR3: TGTGCCAGCGGAACAGGCAGAGGTTACGAGCAGTACTTC.

The genes are TRBV6-6 and TRBJ1-1; TRBD1 might be the D (6 bases). Trimming removed 7 bases from V and 7 bases from J, with 13 bases in between. Per the germline V gene, CDR1 is MNHNY and CDR2 is SVGAGI (reference sequence). CDR3 size: 12 residues. The chain's CDR3 is CASNREQGEAFF. The CDR3 coding sequence is TGTGCCAGCAACAGGGAACAGGGTGAAGCTTTCTTT.

This clonotype was detected a few times. The V call is TRBV9, the J call TRBJ2-3; TRBD1 is a possible D gene (6 bases). This CDR3 is 15 amino acids long. V gave up 2 bases and J gave up 4 bases, with 14 bases separating them. The germline V gene has CDR1 SGDLS and CDR2 YYNGEE. The DNA of the CDR3 is TGTGCCAGCAGCGTCGATGGGACATTTGCAGATACGCAGTATTTT. Amino acid sequence: CASSVDGTFADTQYF.

The CDR3, as DNA: TGTGCCAGCAGCTTTAGGGGAGGGCCCTCCAAAAACATTCAGTACTTC. Translation: CASSFRGGPSKNIQYF. The J gene is TRBJ2-4, the V gene TRBV5-6, with 7 bases identical to TRBD2. The V gene end was trimmed by 2 bases and the J gene end by 2 bases; junction bases not matched to a gene: 7. CDR3 length: 16 amino acids. The V gene's germline CDR1 is SGHDT and CDR2 YYEEEE. Together with reference TRBV5-6 and TRBJ2-4, the CDR3 gives the full variable domain: DAGVTQSPTHLIKTRGQQVTLRCSPKSGHDTVSWYQQALGQGPQFIFQYYEEEERQRGNFPDRFSGHQFPNYSSELNVNALLLGDSALYLCASSFRGGPSKNIQYFGAGTRLSVL.

The chain links TRBV27 to TRBJ2-4, with TRBD1 identical over 7 bases. The CDR3 is made up of 18 amino acids. CDR1 and CDR2 from the germline V gene are MNHEY and SMNVEV (reference sequence). Trimming removed 1 base from V and 0 bases from J; junction bases left unmatched: 9. The CDR3 sequence is CASSLWARGRGAKNIQYF. In nucleotides, the CDR3 is TGTGCCAGCAGTTTATGGGCCAGGGGGAGAGGAGCCAAAAACATTCAGTACTTC.

This clonotype showed up just a few times. The V call is TRBV7-3, the J call TRBJ2-3, with a tentative D call TRBD1 (5 bases). The germline CDR1 and CDR2 sequences are SGHTA and FQGTGA. This CDR3 has 16 residues. Deletions cut 3 bases from V and 2 bases from J, with 15 bases between. In DNA, the CDR3 is TGTGCCAGCAGCTTTGGAGACAGAAAGAACACAGATACGCAGTATTTT. It yields the protein CASSFGDRKNTDTQYF.